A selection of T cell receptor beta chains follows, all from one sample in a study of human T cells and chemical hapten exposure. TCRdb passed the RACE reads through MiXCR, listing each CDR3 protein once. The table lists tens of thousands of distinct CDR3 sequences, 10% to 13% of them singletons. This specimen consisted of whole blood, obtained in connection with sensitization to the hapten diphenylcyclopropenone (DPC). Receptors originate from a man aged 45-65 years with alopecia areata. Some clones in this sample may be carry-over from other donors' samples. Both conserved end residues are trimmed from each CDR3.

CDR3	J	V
ATMGGENQPQH	TRBJ1-5	TRBV24-1
ASTPGLAVSIQY	TRBJ2-4	TRBV19
ASSIRWTDNEQF	TRBJ2-1	TRBV19
ASSLRLAVTYNEQF	TRBJ2-1	TRBV7-3
ASSQAERDTQY	TRBJ2-3	TRBV5-1
ASSQDRLAGSEQF	TRBJ2-1	TRBV4-3
ASTAGRETQY	TRBJ2-5	TRBV6-1
ASSSGTSGSTDTQY	TRBJ2-3	TRBV5-8
ASDDRVVYEQY	TRBJ2-7	TRBV28
ASSPSGQNTGELF	TRBJ2-2	TRBV11-3
ASSARTDTQY	TRBJ2-3	TRBV9
ASSGERGTQY	TRBJ2-5	TRBV2
ASSTSTEQF	TRBJ2-1	TRBV6-1
ASSTLPIEQY	TRBJ2-7	TRBV7-9
ATTLGGTDTQY	TRBJ2-3	TRBV10-3